This TCR beta chain was recovered during a study of CD8+ T cells in alopecia areata (dated by TCRdb to the late 2010s). In the study overall: The treated patients, all with moderate-to-severe alopecia areata, were enrolled in an open-label pilot trial of oral tofacitinib given at 5 to 10 mg twice daily. RNA came from the PAXgene miRNA kit for fixed scalp, the miRNeasy kit for PBMCs, and the RNeasy kit for mouse skin. Patients stayed on tofacitinib for 6 to 18 months and then had 6 months of follow-up off drug so that delayed response and recurrence could be assessed. High-throughput TCRbeta sequencing was used to examine T cell clonal expansion in alopecia areata in both the C3H/HeJ mouse model and human patients. Scalp clonality was compared across normal scalp (n=4), patchy alopecia areata scalp (n=8), and alopecia totalis/universalis scalp (n=8). TCRbeta CDR3 regions were amplified by immunoSEQ multiplex PCR with 35 Vbeta forward and 13 Jbeta reverse primers. In treated patients, disease severity was measured using the SALT score, which gives the percentage of scalp surface area affected. In humans, TCRbeta sequencing was performed on scalp tissue and on sorted CD4+ and CD8+ peripheral blood T cells from healthy controls and from patients with patchy or totalis/universalis alopecia areata. Tofacitinib-treated patients had biopsies at baseline and at 4 and 24 weeks of treatment, with a later scalp biopsy in several patients. Broader findings and caveats from the paper: TCR sequences shared between patients were less clear than in mice, possibly partly because of HLA diversity in the patient population. Lesional scalp, especially in alopecia totalis/universalis, showed higher clonality and more expanded CD8+ clones than normal scalp, suggesting antigenic drive. Because the treated cohort was small and included a single nonresponder, larger studies are needed to assess links between baseline CD8+ expansion and response. Many expanded lesional clones persisted in scalp and blood during tofacitinib treatment, which may partly explain relapse after stopping treatment. Unlike mouse skin, which is dominated by gammadelta T cells, normal human skin has resident alphabeta T cells that are also sequenced, and this complicates analysis of the scalp TCR repertoire. With tofacitinib, both scalp clonality and the number of expanded CD8+ clones among the top 100 scalp clones went down significantly.

This clone occurred a few times. The antigen it binds to is not known. Base qualities were left out, and no much larger clone turns up one base away. This sample's time point label indicates: about 4 weeks on oral tofacitinib. Interpreted using the paper, the treatment or condition label stands for: oral pan-JAK inhibitor, 5-10 mg twice daily. Lesional scalp punch biopsies and peripheral blood were collected from alopecia areata patients. PBMCs were isolated by density centrifugation and stained for CD3, CD4 and CD8, and CD4+ and CD8+ T cells were sorted on a FACSAria. CDR1 and CDR2, per the germline V gene, are SGHDN and FVKESK. Cut back by 2 bases and 0 bases, the V and J ends lie 16 bases apart. Inclusive of the bounding cysteine and phenylalanine, the CDR3 is 17 residues long. Solely the CDR3 DNA is kept, with 51 bases framed from the first base. The receptor library was made with the immunoSEQ multiplex PCR assay. RNA was extracted from all samples and reverse transcribed into cDNA, which served as template for TCR sequencing. SuperScript III was used to make first-strand cDNA, primed with a 2:1 mix of oligo-dT and random hexamers. A synthetic immune receptor repertoire was used to gauge amplification bias, and whatever bias remained was removed computationally. The study's processing was this. After raw reads were preprocessed to remove errors, the CDR3 was defined following IMGT conventions as running from the conserved cysteine to phenylalanine. Clonality was computed by normalizing Shannon entropy by log2 of the number of productive unique TCRs and subtracting the result from 1. Whether each scalp clone was CD4 or CD8 was inferred by checking scalp TCRbeta sequences against the CD4 and CD8 repertoires from sorted blood. In its TCRdb copy, this immuneACCESS table keeps in-frame sequences only and misses some clones. Where compared with another copy, unresolved V genes explain less than half of these, and the others have no known cause. From that table come the V and J calls and clone size; the DNA was used to work out D and trimming. The sample profile shows roughly 98,000 clones; 61% of them were found once. Roughly 15% of the sample lies in the top ten.

The sequencing used CD8+ T cells sorted from blood, collected at week 4, from a patient treated with tofacitinib. The clonotype comes from a human donor with alopecia areata. The V and J segments used are TRBV14 and TRBJ1-1, and possibly TRBD1, on 5 matching bases. The bases read TGTGCCAGCAGCCAAAAAATCGGACAACGCATGAACACTGAAGCTTTCTTT. Its protein product is CASSQKIGQRMNTEAFF.